The 24 T cell receptor beta chains in this list originate from one sample, sequenced in a study of regulatory T cells in long-lasting Graves disease. Through Arm-PCR of CDR3 regions and iRepertoire HTBI primers, TCR beta libraries were built. In TCRdb, the multiplex PCR reads were re-called with MiXCR into one record per CDR3 protein. Of fewer than 400,000 distinct CDR3 sequences in the sample, around 21% were seen once. Time point specified: persistent/refractory GD, antithyroid drugs over 5 years with positive TRAb. Extracted RNA from PBMCs served as the source of the TCR library. The sequencing used peripheral blood mononuclear cells (PBMCs), collected when the disease was refractory, from a patient treated with antithyroid drugs. The receptors shown here come from a female donor with Graves disease.

The genes are TRBV20-1 and TRBJ2-1, with 8 bases identical to TRBD2. The germline V gene encodes CDR1 DFQATT and CDR2 SNEGSKA (reference sequence). Trimming cost V 4 bases and J 2 bases; bases outside gene matches: 4. This CDR3 region has 14 residues. The CDR3 DNA sequence: TGCAGTGCTAACCCAGCGGGAGCCTACAATGAGCAGTTCTTC. Its protein is CSANPAGAYNEQFF.

As regards this clonotype: A much bigger clone sits one base away, suggesting this may be a read error. In nucleotides, the CDR3 is TGTGCCAGCAGCTGGAGGGGGCCGGCCCAGGGGACCGGGGAGCTGTTTTTT. This codes for CASSWRGPAQGTGELFF. This sequence joins TRBV5-5 and TRBJ2-2, with D possibly TRBD1 on 7 matching bases. This CDR3 has 17 residues. Trimming left V 3 bases short and J 5 bases short, with 20 bases between. The germline V gene has CDR1 SGHKS and CDR2 YYEKEE (reference sequence). The entire variable domain, with the rest obtained from reference TRBV5-5 and TRBJ2-2, is as follows: DAGVTQSPTHLIKTRGQQVTLRCSPISGHKSVSWYQQVLGQGPQFIFQYYEKEERGRGNFPDRFSARQFPNYSSELNVNALLLGDSALYLCASSWRGPAQGTGELFFGEGSRLTVL.

V gene TRBV12-3 or TRBV12-4 combines with J gene TRBJ2-1; perhaps TRBD1 as D (6 bases). The V and J ends lost 8 bases and 8 bases respectively, with 16 bases between them. The CDR3 totals 13 residues. This chain's CDR3 is CASGASGGYEQFF. CDR3 nucleotides: TGTGCCAGCGGGGCTTCTGGGGGCTATGAGCAGTTCTTC.

This clonotype was picked up a small number of times. The J gene is TRBJ2-7, the V gene TRBV7-2; D is unclear. The CDR3 runs to 15 residues. V lost 1 base, J lost 0 bases, and 10 bases lay in between. Looked up from germline, CDR1 is SGHTA and CDR2 is FQGNSA. CDR3 bases: TGTGCCAGCAGCTTAGAGACAACCTACTCCTACGAGCAGTACTTC. Amino acids: CASSLETTYSYEQYF. Complete variable domain (other parts from reference TRBV7-2 and TRBJ2-7): GAGVSQSPSNKVTEKGKDVELRCDPISGHTALYWYRQSLGQGLEFLIYFQGNSAPDKSGLPSDRFSAERTGGSVSTLTIQRTQQEDSAVYLCASSLETTYSYEQYFGPGTRLTVT.

This clonotype is a singleton in its sample. This chain joins TRBV24-1 and TRBJ2-5, with 7 bases lining up with TRBD1. Trimming cost V 3 bases and J 5 bases; bases outside gene matches: 14. The CDR3 is 17 residues long. Germline V CDR1 and CDR2: KGHDR, SFDVKD. The chain's CDR3 is CATSDPLRTGQGETQYF. The DNA for the CDR3 is TGTGCCACCAGTGATCCCCTTCGGACAGGCCAAGGGGAGACCCAGTACTTC.

This clonotype was picked up many times. This rearrangement joins TRBV14 to TRBJ2-7; TRBD1 matches at 7 bases. Germline-derived CDR1 and CDR2 are SGHDN and FVKESK. With 4 bases clipped from V and 2 bases from J, the junction kept 8 bases outside the gene matches. This CDR3 has 15 amino acids. The CDR3 coding sequence is TGTGCCAGCAGCCCAGACCGGGACAGTCCCTACGAGCAGTACTTC. Residues: CASSPDRDSPYEQYF.

This clonotype was seen at least ten times. The V and J genes are TRBV3-1 and TRBJ2-7; unclear D gene. This CDR3 has 11 residues. Trimming removed 1 base from V and 5 bases from J, with 3 bases in between. Germline V gives CDR1 LGHDT, CDR2 YNNKEL (reference sequence). This CDR3 is CASSQAHEQYF. The CDR3 DNA follows: TGTGCCAGCAGCCAAGCCCACGAGCAGTACTTC.

This sequence joins TRBV7-6 and TRBJ1-1, with 9 nucleotides matching TRBD1. The germline CDR1 and CDR2 sequences are SGHVS and FNYEAQ. V was clipped by 1 base and J by 3 bases; unmatched bases: 6. There are 16 residues in the CDR3. CDR3 sequence: CASSLEAGTGHTEAFF. CDR3 DNA: TGTGCCAGCAGCTTAGAGGCCGGGACAGGGCACACTGAAGCTTTCTTT.

The chain uses TRBV6-2 or TRBV6-3 and TRBJ2-4; D perhaps matches TRBD2 (5 bases). V was shortened by 2 bases and J by 0 bases, with 5 bases between the two germline ends. Germline V CDR1 and CDR2: MNHEY, SVGEGT. This CDR3 region has 14 residues. CDR3 residues: CASSYEGAKNIQYF. Written as DNA, the CDR3 is TGTGCCAGCAGTTACGAGGGAGCCAAAAACATTCAGTACTTC.

V and J are TRBV6-1 and TRBJ2-2, with 9 bases identical to TRBD1. The J segment lost 6 bases and the V segment lost 5 bases, leaving 19 bases of the junction unmatched. Germline V gene data show CDR1 as MNHNS and CDR2 as SASEGT. The CDR3 contains 19 residues. As DNA, the CDR3 is TGTGCCAGCAGTCGGGTGGGACAGGGCTACCGAAAATCGGCCGGGGAGCTGTTTTTT. Protein sequence: CASSRVGQGYRKSAGELFF.

The J gene is TRBJ1-5, the V gene TRBV25-1, with 8 bases lining up with TRBD1. J gave up 0 bases and V 6 bases, and 7 bases lay outside the gene matches. This CDR3 has 16 amino acids. Germline V gene data show CDR1 as MGHDK and CDR2 as SYGVNS. In DNA form, the CDR3 reads TGTGCCAGCAGGGGACGGACAGGGCGTAGCAATCAGCCCCAGCATTTT. It specifies CASRGRTGRSNQPQHF.

The chain links TRBV6-1 to TRBJ2-5, with 10 nucleotides matching TRBD2. J gave up 5 bases and V 8 bases, and 5 bases lay outside the gene matches. The length of the CDR3 is 13 residues. Germline assignment: CDR1 MNHNS and CDR2 SASEGT. Here the CDR3 DNA reads TGTGCCAGCTGGACTAGCGGTGGGGAGACCCAGTACTTC. Translating it yields CASWTSGGETQYF.

A few counts support this clonotype. The V and J genes are TRBV10-1 and TRBJ2-5; tentative D call: TRBD1 (6 bases). The germline V gene has CDR1 WNHNN and CDR2 SYGVQD (reference sequence). CDR3 size: 13 residues. Trimming took 2 bases from V and 5 from J, leaving 9 bases between them. The CDR3, as DNA: TGCGCCAGCAGTGAGACAGGGCGGGAGACCCAGTACTTC. As protein: CASSETGRETQYF.

The chain carries TRBV27 and TRBJ2-1; the match to TRBD2 covers 10 bases. From germline, CDR1 is MNHEY and CDR2 SMNVEV (reference sequence). This CDR3 region has 16 residues. Trimming removed 1 base from V and 8 bases from J; junction bases left unmatched: 8. The CDR3 is CASSLLASGSGDEQFF. The CDR3 DNA is TGTGCCAGCAGTTTATTGGCTAGCGGGAGTGGGGATGAGCAGTTCTTC.

This clonotype was counted many times. The chain couples TRBV6-1 to TRBJ2-7, with a possible D match to TRBD1 (6 bases). Deletions cut 7 bases from V and 0 bases from J, with 16 bases between. The CDR3 sequence is 15 residues long. The germline CDR1 and CDR2 sequences are MNHNS and SASEGT. The CDR3 DNA follows: TGTGCCAGCACTTCCCTAGGGGACATCTCCTACGAGCAGTACTTC. This encodes CASTSLGDISYEQYF.

This clonotype was detected only a few times. This sequence joins TRBV20-1 and TRBJ2-5; D gene ambiguous. CDR1 and CDR2 (germline): DFQATT, SNEGSKA (reference sequence). The CDR3 extends over 16 amino acids. The V end was cut by 6 bases, the J end by 1 base, with 21 bases between. The CDR3 DNA reads as TGCAGTGCGAGGACCTTTACTGGGTTTTTCCAAGAGACCCAGTACTTC. Translation: CSARTFTGFFQETQYF.

This clonotype turned up a few times. The genes are TRBV10-3 and TRBJ1-2, with TRBD1 matching 11 bases. The CDR3 covers 15 residues. V shed 4 bases, J shed 5 bases, and the junction held 6 bases outside the gene matches. From germline, CDR1 is ENHRY and CDR2 SYGVKD. CDR3 sequence reads: CAISAGQGAGYGYTF. For the CDR3, the DNA is TGTGCCATCAGTGCCGGACAGGGGGCTGGGTATGGCTACACCTTC.

The V call is TRBV20-1, the J call TRBJ1-6, with D tentatively TRBD1 (5 bases). The germline V and J ends were trimmed by 3 bases and 8 bases, with 14 bases remaining between them. The CDR3 length is 14 residues. CDR1 is DFQATT and CDR2 is SNEGSKA in the germline V gene (reference sequence). CDR3 coding DNA: TGCAGTGCTAGTCCAGGGAGAGAAGATTCACCCCTCCACTTT. As protein: CSASPGREDSPLHF.

This clonotype was recorded many times. V usage is TRBV20-1 and J usage is TRBJ1-4; unclear D gene. This CDR3 comprises 13 residues. CDR1 is DFQATT and CDR2 is SNEGSKA in the germline V gene (reference sequence). Trimming cost V 6 bases and J 5 bases, with 13 bases left between them. CDR3 DNA sequence: TGCAGTGCCATAGAATGGGCGAATGAAAAACTGTTTTTT. Amino acids: CSAIEWANEKLFF.

This clonotype was detected ten times or more. The chain links TRBV3-1 to TRBJ1-2; TRBD1 is a possible D gene (6 bases). The germline V gene encodes CDR1 LGHDT and CDR2 YNNKEL (reference sequence). The CDR3 is 16 amino acids. Deletions cut 1 base from V and 4 bases from J, with 16 bases between. In nucleotides, the CDR3 is TGTGCCAGCAGCCAAGCGCCCTCGGGGGGCGGCTATGGCTACACCTTC. It is translated as CASSQAPSGGGYGYTF.

The chain has TRBV19 and TRBJ2-7, with D tentatively TRBD2 (6 bases). The germline gives CDR1 LNHDA, CDR2 SQIVND (reference sequence). V gave up 4 bases and J gave up 2 bases, with 21 bases separating them. The length of the CDR3 is 17 residues. CDR3 bases: TGTGCCAGTAGTACCCGGATCGGAGCGGGCAAGCCCTACGAGCAGTACTTC. It yields the protein CASSTRIGAGKPYEQYF.

This clonotype was observed at least ten times. The chain links TRBV30 to TRBJ1-2; D is unclear. The germline CDR1 and CDR2 sequences are GTSNPN and SVGIG (reference sequence). V shed 1 base and J shed 5 bases, with 14 bases lying between them. CDR3 size: 14 residues. CDR3 in amino acids: CAWSAATGRYGYTF. CDR3 in DNA: TGTGCCTGGAGTGCGGCTACCGGACGATATGGCTACACCTTC.

This clonotype was picked up many times. V and J are TRBV6-1 and TRBJ2-7; D may be TRBD2 (6 bases). Germline assignment: CDR1 MNHNS and CDR2 SASEGT. V was shortened by 8 bases and J by 3 bases, with 20 bases between the two germline ends. This CDR3 has 15 residues. The CDR3 region has the DNA TGTGCCAGCTTTTTGGGGGGTAGAGCTAACTACGAGCAGTACTTC. Protein sequence: CASFLGGRANYEQYF.

This clonotype was seen ten or more times. The rearrangement joins TRBV28 to TRBJ2-5, with 9 nucleotides matching TRBD2. Germline values: CDR1 MDHEN, CDR2 SYDVKM. V was clipped by 8 bases and J by 5 bases; unmatched bases: 9. The CDR3 covers 14 residues. CDR3 nucleotide sequence: TGTGCCAGCTCGATAGCGGGAGATGGGGAGACCCAGTACTTC. Translated, it gives CASSIAGDGETQYF.